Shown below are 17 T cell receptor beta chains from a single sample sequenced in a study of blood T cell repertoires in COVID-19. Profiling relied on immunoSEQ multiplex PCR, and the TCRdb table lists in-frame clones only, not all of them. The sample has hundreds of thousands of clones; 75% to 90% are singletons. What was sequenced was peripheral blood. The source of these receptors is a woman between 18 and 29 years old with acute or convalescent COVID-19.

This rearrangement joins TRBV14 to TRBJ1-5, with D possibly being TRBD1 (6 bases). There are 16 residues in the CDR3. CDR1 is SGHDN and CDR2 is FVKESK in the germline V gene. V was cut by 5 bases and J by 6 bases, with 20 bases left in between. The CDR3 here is CASSSGQSLNVQPQHF. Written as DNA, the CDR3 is TGTGCCAGCAGCTCAGGACAGAGCCTCAATGTTCAGCCCCAGCATTTT.

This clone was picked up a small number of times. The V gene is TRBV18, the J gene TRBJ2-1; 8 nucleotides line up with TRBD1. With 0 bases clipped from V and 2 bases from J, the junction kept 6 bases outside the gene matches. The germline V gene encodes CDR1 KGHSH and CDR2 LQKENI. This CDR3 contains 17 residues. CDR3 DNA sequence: TGTGCCAGCTCACCACCCGGGCTGACAGGGGCCTACAATGAGCAGTTCTTC. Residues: CASSPPGLTGAYNEQFF.

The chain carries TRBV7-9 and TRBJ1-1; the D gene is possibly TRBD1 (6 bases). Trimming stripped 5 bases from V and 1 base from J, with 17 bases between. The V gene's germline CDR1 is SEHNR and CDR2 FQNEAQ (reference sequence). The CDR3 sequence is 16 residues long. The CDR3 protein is CASSPPPGEGNTEAFF. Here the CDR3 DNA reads TGTGCCAGCAGCCCGCCCCCAGGGGAGGGGAACACTGAAGCTTTCTTT.

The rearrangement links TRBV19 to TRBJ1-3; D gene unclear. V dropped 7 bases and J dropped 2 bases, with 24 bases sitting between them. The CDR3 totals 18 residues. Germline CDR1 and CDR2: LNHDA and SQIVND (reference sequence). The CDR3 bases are TGTGCCAGTATACCGGGATATACCCTCCGCCATCCTGGAAACACCATATATTTT. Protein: CASIPGYTLRHPGNTIYF.

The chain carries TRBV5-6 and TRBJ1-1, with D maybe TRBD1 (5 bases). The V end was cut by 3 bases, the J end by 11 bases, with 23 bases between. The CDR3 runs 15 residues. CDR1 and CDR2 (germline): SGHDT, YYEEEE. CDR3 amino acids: CASSSVRVPLPRAFF. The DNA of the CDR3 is TGTGCCAGCAGCTCTGTCAGGGTTCCGCTTCCGCGGGCTTTCTTT. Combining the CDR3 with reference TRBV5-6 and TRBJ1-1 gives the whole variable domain DAGVTQSPTHLIKTRGQQVTLRCSPKSGHDTVSWYQQALGQGPQFIFQYYEEEERQRGNFPDRFSGHQFPNYSSELNVNALLLGDSALYLCASSSVRVPLPRAFFGQGTRLTVV.

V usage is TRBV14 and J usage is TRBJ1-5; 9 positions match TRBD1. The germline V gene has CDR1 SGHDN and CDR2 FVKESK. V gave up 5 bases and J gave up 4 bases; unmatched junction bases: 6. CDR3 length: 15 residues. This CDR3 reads CASSKGQGNNQPQHF. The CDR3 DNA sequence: TGTGCCAGCAGCAAGGGACAGGGAAATAATCAGCCCCAGCATTTT.

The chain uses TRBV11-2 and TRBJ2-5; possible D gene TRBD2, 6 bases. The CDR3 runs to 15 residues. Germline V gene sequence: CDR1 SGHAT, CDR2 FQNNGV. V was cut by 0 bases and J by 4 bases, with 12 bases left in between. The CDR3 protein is CASSLESGVVETQYF. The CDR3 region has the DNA TGTGCCAGCAGCTTAGAGTCGGGGGTGGTAGAGACCCAGTACTTC.

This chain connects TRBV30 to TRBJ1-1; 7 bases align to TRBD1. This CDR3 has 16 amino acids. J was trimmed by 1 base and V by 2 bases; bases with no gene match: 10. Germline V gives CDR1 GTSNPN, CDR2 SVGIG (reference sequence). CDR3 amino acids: CAWSMPQGVGNTEAFF. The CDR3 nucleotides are TGTGCCTGGAGTATGCCCCAGGGGGTTGGGAACACTGAAGCTTTCTTT. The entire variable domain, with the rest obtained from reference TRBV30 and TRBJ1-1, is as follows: SQTIHQWPATLVQPVGSPLSLECTVEGTSNPNLYWYRQAAGRGLQLLFYSVGIGQISSEVPQNLSASRPQDRQFILSSKKLLLSDSGFYLCAWSMPQGVGNTEAFFGQGTRLTVV.

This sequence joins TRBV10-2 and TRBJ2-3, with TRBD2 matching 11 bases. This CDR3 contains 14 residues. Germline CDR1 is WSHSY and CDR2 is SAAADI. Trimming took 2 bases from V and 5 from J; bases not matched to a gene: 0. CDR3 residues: CASSETSGRDTQYF. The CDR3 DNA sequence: TGCGCCAGCAGTGAGACTAGCGGGAGAGATACGCAGTATTTT.

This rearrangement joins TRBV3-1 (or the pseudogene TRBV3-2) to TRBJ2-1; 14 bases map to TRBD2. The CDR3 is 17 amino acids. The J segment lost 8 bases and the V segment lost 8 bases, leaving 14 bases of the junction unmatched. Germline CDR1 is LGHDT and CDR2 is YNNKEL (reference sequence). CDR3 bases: TGTGCCAGCGCCAAAAGCGGACTAGCGGGGGGTAGAGATGAGCAGTTCTTC. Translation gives CASAKSGLAGGRDEQFF.

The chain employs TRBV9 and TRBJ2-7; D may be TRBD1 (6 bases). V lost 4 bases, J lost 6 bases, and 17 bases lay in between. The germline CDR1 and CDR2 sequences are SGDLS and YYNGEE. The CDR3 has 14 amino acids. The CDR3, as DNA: TGTGCCAGCAGCCCCCGAGAGGGGGTGGGCGAGCAGTACTTC. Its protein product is CASSPREGVGEQYF.

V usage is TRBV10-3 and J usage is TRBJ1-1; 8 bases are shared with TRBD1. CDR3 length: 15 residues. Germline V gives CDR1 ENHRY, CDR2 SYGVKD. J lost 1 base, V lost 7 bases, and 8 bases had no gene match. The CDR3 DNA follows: TGTGCCATCAACGACAGGGGAACTAGGAACACTGAAGCTTTCTTT. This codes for CAINDRGTRNTEAFF.

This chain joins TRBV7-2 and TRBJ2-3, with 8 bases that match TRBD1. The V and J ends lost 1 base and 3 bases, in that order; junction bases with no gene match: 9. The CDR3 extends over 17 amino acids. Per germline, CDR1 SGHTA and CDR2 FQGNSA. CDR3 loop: CASSLVRGRIYTDTQYF. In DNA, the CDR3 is TGTGCCAGCAGCTTAGTCAGGGGGCGCATTTATACAGATACGCAGTATTTT.

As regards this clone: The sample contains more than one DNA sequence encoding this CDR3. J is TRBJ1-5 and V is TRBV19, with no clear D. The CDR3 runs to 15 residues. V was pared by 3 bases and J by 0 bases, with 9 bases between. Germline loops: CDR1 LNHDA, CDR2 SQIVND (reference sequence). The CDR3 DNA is TGTGCCAGTAGTATTGAGGGATATAGCAATCAGCCCCAGCATTTT. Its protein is CASSIEGYSNQPQHF. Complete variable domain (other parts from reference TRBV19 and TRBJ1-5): DGGITQSPKYLFRKEGQNVTLSCEQNLNHDAMYWYRQDPGQGLRLIYYSQIVNDFQKGDIAEGYSVSREKKESFPLTVTSAQKNPTAFYLCASSIEGYSNQPQHFGDGTRLSIL.

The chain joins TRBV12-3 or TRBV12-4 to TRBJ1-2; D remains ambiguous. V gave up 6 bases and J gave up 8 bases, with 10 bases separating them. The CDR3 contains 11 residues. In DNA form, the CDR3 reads TGTGCCAGCAGCTCCGCGGGCGGCTACACCTTC. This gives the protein CASSSAGGYTF.

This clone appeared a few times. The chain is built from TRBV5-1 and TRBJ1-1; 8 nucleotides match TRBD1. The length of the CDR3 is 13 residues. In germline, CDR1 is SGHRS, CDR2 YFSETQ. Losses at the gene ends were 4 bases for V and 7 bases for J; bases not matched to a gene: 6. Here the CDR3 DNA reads TGCGCCAGCAGCCTGGGACAGGCAAGTGAAGCTTTCTTT. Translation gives CASSLGQASEAFF.

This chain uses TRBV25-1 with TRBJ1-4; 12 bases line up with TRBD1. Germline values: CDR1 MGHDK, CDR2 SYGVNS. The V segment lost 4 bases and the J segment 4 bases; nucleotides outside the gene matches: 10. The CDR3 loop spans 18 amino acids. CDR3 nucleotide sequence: TGTGCCAGCAGTGGCCCCGGGACAGGGGGCGTTGGTAATGAAAAACTGTTTTTT. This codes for CASSGPGTGGVGNEKLFF.